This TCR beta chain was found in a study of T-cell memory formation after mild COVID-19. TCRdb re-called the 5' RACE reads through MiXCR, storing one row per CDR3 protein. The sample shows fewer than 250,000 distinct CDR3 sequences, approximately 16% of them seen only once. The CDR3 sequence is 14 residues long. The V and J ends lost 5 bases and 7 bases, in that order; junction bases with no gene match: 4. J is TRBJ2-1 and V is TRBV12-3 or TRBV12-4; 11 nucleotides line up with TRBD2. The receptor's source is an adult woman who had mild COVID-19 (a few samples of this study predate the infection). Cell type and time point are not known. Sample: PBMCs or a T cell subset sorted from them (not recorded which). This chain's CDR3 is CASSHSGGANEQFF. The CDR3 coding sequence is TGTGCCAGCAGTCATAGCGGGGGGGCGAATGAGCAGTTCTTC.